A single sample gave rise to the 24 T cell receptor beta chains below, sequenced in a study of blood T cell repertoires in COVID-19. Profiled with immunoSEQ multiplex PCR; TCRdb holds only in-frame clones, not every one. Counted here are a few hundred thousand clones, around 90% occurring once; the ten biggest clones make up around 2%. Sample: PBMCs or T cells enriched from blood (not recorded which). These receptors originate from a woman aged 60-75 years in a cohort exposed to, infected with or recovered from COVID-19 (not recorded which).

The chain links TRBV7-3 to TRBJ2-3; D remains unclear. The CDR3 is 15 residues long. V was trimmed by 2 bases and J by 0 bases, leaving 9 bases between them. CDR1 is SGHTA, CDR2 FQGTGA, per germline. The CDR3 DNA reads TGTGCCAGCAGCTTACTAGGAGTTAGCACAGATACGCAGTATTTT. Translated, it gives CASSLLGVSTDTQYF.

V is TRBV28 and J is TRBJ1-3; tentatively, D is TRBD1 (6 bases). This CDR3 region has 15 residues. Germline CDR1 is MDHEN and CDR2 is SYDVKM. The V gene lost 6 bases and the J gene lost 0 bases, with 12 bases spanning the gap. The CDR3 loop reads CASSLTGSSGNTIYF. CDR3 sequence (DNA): TGTGCCAGCAGCTTGACAGGTAGCTCTGGAAACACCATATATTTT.

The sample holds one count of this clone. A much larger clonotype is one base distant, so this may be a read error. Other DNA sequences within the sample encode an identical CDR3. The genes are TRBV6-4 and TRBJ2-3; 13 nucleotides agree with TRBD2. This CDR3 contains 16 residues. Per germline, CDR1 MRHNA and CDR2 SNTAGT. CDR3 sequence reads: CASSRTSGGGTDTQYF. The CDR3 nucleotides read TGTGCCAGCAGCCGGACTAGCGGGGGTGGCACAGATACACAGTATTTT.

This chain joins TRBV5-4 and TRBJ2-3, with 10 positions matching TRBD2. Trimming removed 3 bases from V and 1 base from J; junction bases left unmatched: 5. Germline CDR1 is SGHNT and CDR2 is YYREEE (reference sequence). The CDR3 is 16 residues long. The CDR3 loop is CASSSRLAGGTDTQYF. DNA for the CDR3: TGTGCCAGCAGCTCGCGACTAGCGGGTGGCACAGATACGCAGTATTTT.

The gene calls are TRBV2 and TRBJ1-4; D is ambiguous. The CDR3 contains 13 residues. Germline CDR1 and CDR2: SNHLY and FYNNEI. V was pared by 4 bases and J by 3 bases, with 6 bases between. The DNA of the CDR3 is TGTGCCAGCAGTGCGAGGGCTAATGAAAAACTGTTTTTT. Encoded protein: CASSARANEKLFF.

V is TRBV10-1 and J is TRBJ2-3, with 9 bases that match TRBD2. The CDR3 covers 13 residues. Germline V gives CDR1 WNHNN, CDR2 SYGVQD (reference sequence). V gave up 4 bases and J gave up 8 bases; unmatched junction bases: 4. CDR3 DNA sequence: TGCGCCAGCAGTGGAGGAGCGGGAGGTACGCAGTATTTT. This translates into CASSGGAGGTQYF.

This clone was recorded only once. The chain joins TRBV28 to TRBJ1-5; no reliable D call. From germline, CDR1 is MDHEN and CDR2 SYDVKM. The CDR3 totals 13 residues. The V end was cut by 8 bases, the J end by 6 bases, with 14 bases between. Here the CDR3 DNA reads TGTGCCAGCGGGAGGGAGGGTCGTCAGCCCCAGCATTTT. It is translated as CASGREGRQPQHF.

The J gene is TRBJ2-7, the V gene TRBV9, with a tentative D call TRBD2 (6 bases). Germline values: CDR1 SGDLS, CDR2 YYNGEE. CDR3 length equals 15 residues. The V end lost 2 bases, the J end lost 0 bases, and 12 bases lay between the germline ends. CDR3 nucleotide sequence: TGTGCCAGCAGCGTCGAAGCGGGCTACTCCTACGAGCAGTACTTC. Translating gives CASSVEAGYSYEQYF.

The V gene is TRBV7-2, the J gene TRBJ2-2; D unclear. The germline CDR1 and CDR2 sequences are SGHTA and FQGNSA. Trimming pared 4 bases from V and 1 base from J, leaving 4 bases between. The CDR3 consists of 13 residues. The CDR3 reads CASSSVNTGELFF. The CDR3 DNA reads TGTGCCAGCAGCTCTGTGAACACCGGGGAGCTGTTTTTT.

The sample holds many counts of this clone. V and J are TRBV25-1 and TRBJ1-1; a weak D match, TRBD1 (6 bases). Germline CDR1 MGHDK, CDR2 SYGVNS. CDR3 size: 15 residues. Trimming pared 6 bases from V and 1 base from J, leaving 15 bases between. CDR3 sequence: CASSEPGTTNTEAFF. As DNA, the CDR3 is TGTGCCAGCAGCGAGCCCGGGACAACGAACACTGAAGCTTTCTTT.

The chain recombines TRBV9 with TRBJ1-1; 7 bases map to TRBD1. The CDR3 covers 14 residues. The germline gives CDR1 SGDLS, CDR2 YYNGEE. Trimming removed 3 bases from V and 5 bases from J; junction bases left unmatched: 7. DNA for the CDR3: TGTGCCAGCAGCGGACAGGGCTGGGCGACTGAAGCTTTCTTT. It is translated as CASSGQGWATEAFF.

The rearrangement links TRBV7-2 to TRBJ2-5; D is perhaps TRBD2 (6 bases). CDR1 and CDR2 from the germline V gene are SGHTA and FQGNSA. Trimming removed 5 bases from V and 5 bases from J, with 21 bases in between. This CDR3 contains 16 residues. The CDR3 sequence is CASSPGEGPDTETQYF. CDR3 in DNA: TGTGCCAGCAGCCCGGGAGAGGGTCCGGATACGGAGACCCAGTACTTC.

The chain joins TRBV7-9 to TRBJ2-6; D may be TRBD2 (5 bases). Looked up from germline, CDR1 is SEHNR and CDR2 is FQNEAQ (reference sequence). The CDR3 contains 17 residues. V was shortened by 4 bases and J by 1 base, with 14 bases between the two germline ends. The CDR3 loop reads CASSSPGGGSGANVLTF. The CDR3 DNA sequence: TGTGCCAGCAGCTCGCCAGGTGGAGGTTCTGGGGCCAACGTCCTGACTTTC.

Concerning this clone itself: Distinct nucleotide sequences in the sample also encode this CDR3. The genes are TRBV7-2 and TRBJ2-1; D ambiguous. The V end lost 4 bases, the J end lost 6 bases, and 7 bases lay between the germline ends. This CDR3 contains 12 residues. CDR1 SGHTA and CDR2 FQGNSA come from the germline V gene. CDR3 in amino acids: CASSSPGNEQFF. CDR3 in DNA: TGTGCCAGCAGCTCGCCGGGCAATGAGCAGTTCTTC.

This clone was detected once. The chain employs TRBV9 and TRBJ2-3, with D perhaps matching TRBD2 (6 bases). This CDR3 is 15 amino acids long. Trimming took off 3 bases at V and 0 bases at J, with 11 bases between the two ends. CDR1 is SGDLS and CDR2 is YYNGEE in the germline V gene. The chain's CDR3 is CASSGTGTSTDTQYF. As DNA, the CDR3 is TGTGCCAGCAGCGGAACCGGGACTAGCACAGATACGCAGTATTTT.

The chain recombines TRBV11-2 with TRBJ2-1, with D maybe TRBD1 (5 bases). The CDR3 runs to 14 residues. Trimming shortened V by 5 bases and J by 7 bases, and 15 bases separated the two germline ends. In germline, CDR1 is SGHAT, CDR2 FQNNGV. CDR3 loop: CASSPTTQGNEQFF. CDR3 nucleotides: TGTGCCAGCAGCCCCACCACCCAGGGAAATGAGCAGTTCTTC.

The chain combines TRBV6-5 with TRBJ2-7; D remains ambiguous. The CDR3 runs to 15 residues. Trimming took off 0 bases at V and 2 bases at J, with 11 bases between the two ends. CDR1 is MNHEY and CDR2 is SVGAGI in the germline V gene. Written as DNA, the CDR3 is TGTGCCAGCAGTTACTCGAAACAGAGTGCCTACGAGCAGTACTTC. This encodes CASSYSKQSAYEQYF.

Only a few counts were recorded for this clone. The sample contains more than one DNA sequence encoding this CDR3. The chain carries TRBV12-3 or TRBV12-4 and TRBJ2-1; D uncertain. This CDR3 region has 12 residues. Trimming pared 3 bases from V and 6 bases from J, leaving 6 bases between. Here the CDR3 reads CASSLSGNEQFF. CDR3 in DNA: TGTGCCAGCAGTTTGTCAGGCAATGAGCAGTTCTTC.

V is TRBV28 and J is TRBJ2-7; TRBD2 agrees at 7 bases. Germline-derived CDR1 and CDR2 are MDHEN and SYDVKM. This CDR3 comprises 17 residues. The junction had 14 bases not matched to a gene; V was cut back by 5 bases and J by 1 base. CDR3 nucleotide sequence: TGTGCCAGCAGTCCCCCGCCGGGGTGGCGGGAGTCCTACGAGCAGTACTTC. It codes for CASSPPPGWRESYEQYF.

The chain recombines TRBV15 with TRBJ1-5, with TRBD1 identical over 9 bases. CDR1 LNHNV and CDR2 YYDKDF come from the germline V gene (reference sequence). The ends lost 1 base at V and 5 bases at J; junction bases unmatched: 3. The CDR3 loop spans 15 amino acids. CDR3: CATSRAGQGHQPQHF. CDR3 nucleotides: TGTGCCACCAGCAGAGCCGGACAGGGGCATCAGCCCCAGCATTTT. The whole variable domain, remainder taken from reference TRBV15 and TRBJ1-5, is DAMVIQNPRYQVTQFGKPVTLSCSQTLNHNVMYWYQQKSSQAPKLLFHYYDKDFNNEADTPDNFQSRRPNTSFCFLDIRSPGLGDTAMYLCATSRAGQGHQPQHFGDGTRLSIL.

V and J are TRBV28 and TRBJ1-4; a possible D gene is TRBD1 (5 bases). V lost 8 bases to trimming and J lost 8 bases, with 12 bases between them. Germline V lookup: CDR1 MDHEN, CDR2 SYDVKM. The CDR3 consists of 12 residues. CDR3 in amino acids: CASLTDGEKLFF. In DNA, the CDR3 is TGTGCCAGCTTGACAGACGGGGAAAAACTGTTTTTT.

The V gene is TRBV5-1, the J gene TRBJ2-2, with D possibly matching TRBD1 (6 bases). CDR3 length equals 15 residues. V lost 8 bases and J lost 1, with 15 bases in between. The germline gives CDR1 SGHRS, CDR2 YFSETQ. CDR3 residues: CASLSGAVNTGELFF. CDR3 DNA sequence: TGCGCCAGTCTATCAGGGGCCGTGAACACCGGGGAGCTGTTTTTT.

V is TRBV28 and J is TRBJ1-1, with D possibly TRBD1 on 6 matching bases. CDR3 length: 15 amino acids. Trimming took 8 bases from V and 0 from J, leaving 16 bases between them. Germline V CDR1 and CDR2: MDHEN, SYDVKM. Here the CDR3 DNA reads TGTGCCAGCCCACCCCAGGGGCCAATGAACACTGAAGCTTTCTTT. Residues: CASPPQGPMNTEAFF.

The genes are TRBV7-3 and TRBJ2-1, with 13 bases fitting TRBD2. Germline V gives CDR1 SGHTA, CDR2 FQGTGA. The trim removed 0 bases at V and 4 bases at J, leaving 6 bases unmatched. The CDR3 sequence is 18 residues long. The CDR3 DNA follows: TGTGCCAGCAGCTTAACGCGACTAGCGGGAGGAGAATACAATGAGCAGTTCTTC. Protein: CASSLTRLAGGEYNEQFF. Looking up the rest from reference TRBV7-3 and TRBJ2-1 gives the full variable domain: GAGVSQTPSNKVTEKGKYVELRCDPISGHTALYWYRQSLGQGPEFLIYFQGTGAADDSGLPNDRFFAVRPEGSVSTLKIQRTERGDSAVYLCASSLTRLAGGEYNEQFFGPGTRLTVL.